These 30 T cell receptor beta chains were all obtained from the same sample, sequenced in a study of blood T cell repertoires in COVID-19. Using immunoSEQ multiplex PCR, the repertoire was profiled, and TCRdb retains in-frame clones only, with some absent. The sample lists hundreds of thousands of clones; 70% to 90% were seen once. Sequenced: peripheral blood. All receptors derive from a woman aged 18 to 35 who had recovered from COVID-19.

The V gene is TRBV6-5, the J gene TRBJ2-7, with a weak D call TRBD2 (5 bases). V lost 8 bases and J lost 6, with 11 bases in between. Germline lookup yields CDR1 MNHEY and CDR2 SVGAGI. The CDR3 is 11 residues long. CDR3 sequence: CASRRGPEQYF. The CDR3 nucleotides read TGTGCCAGCCGCCGAGGGCCCGAGCAGTACTTC.

In DNA, the CDR3 is TGTGCCAGTAGTATTGGTCAGTCCTACGAGCAGTACTTC. Amino acid sequence: CASSIGQSYEQYF. The rearrangement joins TRBV19 to TRBJ2-7; D not certain. Germline V gene lookup returns CDR1 LNHDA and CDR2 SQIVND (reference sequence). Trimming removed 3 bases at V and 1 base at J, with 7 bases between. The CDR3 length is 13 residues.

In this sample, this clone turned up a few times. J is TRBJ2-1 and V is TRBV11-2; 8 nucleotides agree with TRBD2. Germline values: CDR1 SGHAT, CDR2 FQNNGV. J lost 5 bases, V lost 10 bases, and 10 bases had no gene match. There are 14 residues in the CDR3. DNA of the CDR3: TGTGCCACGACACCGGGACTAGGGGACAATGAGCAGTTCTTC. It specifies CATTPGLGDNEQFF.

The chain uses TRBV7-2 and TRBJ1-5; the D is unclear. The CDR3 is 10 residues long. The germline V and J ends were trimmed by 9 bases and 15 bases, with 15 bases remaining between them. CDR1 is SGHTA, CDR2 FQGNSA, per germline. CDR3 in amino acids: CARDSPRGHF. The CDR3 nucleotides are TGTGCCAGAGATTCGCCCCGAGGGCATTTT.

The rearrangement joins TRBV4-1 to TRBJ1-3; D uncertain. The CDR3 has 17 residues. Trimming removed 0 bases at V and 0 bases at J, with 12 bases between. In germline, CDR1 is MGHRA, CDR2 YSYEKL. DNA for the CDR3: TGCGCCAGCAGCCAAGAGGGTCCGGGTTACTCTGGAAACACCATATATTTT. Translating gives CASSQEGPGYSGNTIYF.

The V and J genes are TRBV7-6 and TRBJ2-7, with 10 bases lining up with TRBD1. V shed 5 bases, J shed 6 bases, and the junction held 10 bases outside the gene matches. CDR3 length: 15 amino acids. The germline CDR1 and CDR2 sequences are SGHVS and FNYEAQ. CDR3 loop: CASSTSTGGGPEQYF. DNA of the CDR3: TGTGCCAGCAGCACCTCGACAGGGGGCGGCCCCGAGCAGTACTTC.

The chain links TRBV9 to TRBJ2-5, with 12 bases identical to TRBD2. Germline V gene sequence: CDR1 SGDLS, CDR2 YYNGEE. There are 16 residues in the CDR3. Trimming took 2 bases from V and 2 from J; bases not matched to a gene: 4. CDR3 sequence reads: CASSVGLAGPQETQYF. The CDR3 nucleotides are TGTGCCAGCAGCGTTGGACTAGCGGGACCACAAGAGACCCAGTACTTC.

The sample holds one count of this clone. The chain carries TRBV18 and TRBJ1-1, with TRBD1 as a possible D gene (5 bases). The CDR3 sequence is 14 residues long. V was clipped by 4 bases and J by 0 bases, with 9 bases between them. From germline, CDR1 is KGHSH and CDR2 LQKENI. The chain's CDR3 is CASSRQRMNTEAFF. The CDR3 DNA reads TGTGCCAGCTCACGACAGAGAATGAACACTGAAGCTTTCTTT.

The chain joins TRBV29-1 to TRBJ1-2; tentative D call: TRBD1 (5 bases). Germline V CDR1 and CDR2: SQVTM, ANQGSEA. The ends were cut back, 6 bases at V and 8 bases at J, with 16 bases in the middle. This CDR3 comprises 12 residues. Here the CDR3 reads CSVGLRGKGYTF. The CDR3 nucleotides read TGCAGCGTGGGACTGCGGGGGAAGGGCTACACCTTC.

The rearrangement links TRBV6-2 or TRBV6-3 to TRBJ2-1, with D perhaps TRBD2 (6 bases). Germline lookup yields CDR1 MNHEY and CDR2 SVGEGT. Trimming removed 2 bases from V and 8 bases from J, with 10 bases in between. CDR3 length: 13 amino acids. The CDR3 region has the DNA TGTGCCAGCAGTTACGTTTGGGGGGATGAGCAGTTCTTC. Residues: CASSYVWGDEQFF.

DNA for the CDR3: TGTGCCAGCAGTTCTCAGGGGGCGCGGAATCAGCCCCAGCATTTT. Translating it yields CASSSQGARNQPQHF. This chain connects TRBV27 to TRBJ1-5, with TRBD1 matching 8 bases. The CDR3 spans 15 residues. Trimming removed 4 bases from V and 4 bases from J; junction bases left unmatched: 6. Per germline, CDR1 MNHEY and CDR2 SMNVEV (reference sequence).

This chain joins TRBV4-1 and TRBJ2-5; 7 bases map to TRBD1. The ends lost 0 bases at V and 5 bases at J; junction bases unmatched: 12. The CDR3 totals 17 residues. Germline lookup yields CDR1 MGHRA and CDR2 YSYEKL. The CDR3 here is CASSQDPAGGRVETQYF. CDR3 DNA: TGCGCCAGCAGCCAAGATCCAGCAGGGGGAAGGGTGGAGACCCAGTACTTC.

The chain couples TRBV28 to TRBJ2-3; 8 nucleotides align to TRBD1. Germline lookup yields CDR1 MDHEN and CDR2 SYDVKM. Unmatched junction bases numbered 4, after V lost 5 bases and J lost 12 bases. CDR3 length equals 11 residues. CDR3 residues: CASSLGTGQYF. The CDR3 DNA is TGTGCCAGCAGTCTCGGGACAGGACAGTATTTT.

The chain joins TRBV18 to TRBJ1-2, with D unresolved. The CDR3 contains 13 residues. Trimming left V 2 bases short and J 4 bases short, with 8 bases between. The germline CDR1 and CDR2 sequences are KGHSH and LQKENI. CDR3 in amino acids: CASSPNRVYGYTF. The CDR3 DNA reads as TGTGCCAGCTCACCAAATAGAGTCTATGGCTACACCTTC.

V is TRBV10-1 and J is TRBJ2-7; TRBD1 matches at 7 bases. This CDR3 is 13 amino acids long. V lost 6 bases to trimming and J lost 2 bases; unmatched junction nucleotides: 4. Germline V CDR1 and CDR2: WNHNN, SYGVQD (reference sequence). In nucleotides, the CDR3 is TGCGCCAGCAGAGTCCAGGGGGCCTACGAGCAGTACTTC. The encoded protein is CASRVQGAYEQYF.

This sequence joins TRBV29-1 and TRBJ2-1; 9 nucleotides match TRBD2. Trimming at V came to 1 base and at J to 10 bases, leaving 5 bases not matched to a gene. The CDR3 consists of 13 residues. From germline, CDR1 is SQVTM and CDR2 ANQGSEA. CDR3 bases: TGCAGCGTTGAAGGGCTAGCGGGATGGGAGCAGTTCTTC. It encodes CSVEGLAGWEQFF.

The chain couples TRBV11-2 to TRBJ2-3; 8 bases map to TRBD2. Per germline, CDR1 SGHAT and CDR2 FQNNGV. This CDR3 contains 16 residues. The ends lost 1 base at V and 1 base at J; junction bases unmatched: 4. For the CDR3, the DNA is TGTGCCAGCAGCTTAGTGCGTAGCGGGGGCACAGATACGCAGTATTTT. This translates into CASSLVRSGGTDTQYF. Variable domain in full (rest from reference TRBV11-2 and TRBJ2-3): EAGVAQSPRYKIIEKRQSVAFWCNPISGHATLYWYQQILGQGPKLLIQFQNNGVVDDSQLPKDRFSAERLKGVDSTLKIQPAKLEDSAVYLCASSLVRSGGTDTQYFGPGTRLTVL.

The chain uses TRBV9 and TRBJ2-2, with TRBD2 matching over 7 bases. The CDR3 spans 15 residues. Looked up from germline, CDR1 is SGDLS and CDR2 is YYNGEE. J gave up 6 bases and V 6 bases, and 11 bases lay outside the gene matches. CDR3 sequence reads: CASNPLGRASGELFF. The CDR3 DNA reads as TGTGCCAGCAACCCCTTGGGGAGGGCCTCCGGGGAGCTGTTTTTT.

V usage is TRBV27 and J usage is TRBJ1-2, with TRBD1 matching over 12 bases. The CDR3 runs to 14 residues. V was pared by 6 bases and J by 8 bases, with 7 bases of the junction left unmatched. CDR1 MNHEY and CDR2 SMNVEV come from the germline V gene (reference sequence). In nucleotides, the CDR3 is TGTGCCAGCAGGGGACAGGGGGCAGTTGTCGGCTACACCTTC. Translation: CASRGQGAVVGYTF.

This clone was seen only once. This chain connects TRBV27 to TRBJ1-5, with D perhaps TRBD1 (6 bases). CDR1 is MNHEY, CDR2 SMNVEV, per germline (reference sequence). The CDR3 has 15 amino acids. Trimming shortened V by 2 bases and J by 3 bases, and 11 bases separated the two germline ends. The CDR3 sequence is CASSLNTGNNQPQHF. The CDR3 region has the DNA TGTGCCAGCAGTTTAAATACAGGGAACAATCAGCCCCAGCATTTT.

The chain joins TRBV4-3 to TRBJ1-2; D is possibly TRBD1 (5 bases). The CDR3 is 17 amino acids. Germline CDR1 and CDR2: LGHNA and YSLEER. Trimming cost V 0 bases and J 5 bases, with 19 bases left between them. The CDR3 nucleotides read TGCGCCAGCAGCCAAGATGGATCCACAGGTGGTCCATATGGCTACACCTTC. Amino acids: CASSQDGSTGGPYGYTF.

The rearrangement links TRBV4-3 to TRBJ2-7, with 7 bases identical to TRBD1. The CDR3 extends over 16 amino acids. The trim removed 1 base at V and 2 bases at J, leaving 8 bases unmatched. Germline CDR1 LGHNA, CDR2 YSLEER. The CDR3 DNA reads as TGCGCCAGCAGCCAAGGAACCGGGACAGCGACCTACGAGCAGTACTTC. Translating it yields CASSQGTGTATYEQYF.

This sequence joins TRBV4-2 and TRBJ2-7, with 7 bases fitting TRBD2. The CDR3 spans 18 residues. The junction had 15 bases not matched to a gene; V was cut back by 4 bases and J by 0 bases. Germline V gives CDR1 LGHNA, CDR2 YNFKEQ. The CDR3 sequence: CASSPRLGLAAFSYEQYF. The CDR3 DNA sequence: TGTGCCAGCAGCCCAAGATTAGGCCTAGCGGCCTTCTCCTACGAGCAGTACTTC.

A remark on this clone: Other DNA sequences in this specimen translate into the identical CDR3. The CDR3 protein is CASSHTYEQYF. The CDR3 coding sequence is TGTGCCAGCAGTCACACCTACGAGCAGTACTTC. The rearrangement uses TRBV6-2 or TRBV6-3 and TRBJ2-7; unclear D gene. This CDR3 is 11 amino acids long. Germline assignment: CDR1 MNHEY and CDR2 SVGEGT. The V gene lost 5 bases and the J gene lost 2 bases, with 4 bases spanning the gap.

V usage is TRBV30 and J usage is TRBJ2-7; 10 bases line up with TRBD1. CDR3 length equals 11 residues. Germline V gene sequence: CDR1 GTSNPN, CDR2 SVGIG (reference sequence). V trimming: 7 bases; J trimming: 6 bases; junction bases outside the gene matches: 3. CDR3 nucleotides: TGTGCCTCGGGACAGGGGTCCGAGCAGTACTTC. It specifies CASGQGSEQYF.

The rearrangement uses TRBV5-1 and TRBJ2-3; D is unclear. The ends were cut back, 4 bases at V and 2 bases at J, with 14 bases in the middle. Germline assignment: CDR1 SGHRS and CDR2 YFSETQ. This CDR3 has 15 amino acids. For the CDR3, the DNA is TGCGCCAGCAGCGCGAAACCAGACACCACAGATACGCAGTATTTT. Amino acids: CASSAKPDTTDTQYF.

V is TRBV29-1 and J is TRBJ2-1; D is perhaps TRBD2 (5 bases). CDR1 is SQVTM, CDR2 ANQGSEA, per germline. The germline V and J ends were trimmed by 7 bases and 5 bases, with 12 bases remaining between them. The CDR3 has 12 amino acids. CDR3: CSAWSGHNEQFF. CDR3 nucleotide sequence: TGCAGCGCGTGGAGCGGTCACAATGAGCAGTTCTTC.

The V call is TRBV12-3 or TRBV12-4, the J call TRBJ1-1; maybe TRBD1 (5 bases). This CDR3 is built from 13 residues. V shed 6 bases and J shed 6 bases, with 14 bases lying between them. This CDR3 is CASSIGAGPEAFF. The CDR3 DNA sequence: TGTGCCAGCAGCATTGGGGCTGGCCCTGAAGCTTTCTTT.

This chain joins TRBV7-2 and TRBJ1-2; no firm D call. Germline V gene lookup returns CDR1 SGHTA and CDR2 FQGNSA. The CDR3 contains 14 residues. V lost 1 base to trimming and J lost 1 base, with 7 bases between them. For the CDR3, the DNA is TGTGCCAGCAGCTTAGACAGTCTTAACTATGGCTACACCTTC. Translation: CASSLDSLNYGYTF.

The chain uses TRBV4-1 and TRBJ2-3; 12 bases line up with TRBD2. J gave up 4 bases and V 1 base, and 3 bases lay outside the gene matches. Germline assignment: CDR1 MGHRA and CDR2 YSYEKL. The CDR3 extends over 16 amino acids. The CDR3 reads CASSQAPSGRADTQYF. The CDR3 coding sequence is TGCGCCAGCAGCCAAGCTCCTAGCGGGAGGGCAGATACGCAGTATTTT.